A selection of T cell receptor beta chains follows, all from one sample in a study of cytomegalovirus exposure and HLA in healthy donors. Libraries were prepared by immunoSEQ multiplex PCR; TCRdb keeps only in-frame clonotypes and omits some of them. The table includes more than 95,000 clones, roughly 74% detected once. Sequencing was done on a sample of PBMCs. Receptors were obtained from a woman in her fifties or sixties in good health and CMV-seropositive. Both conserved end residues are trimmed from each CDR3. Clone size is shown for a subset of rows, as once, few, many or a class of expanded clone.

clone size,J gene,V gene,CDR3 protein
NA,TRBJ1-2,TRBV27,ASSLSTGVYGYT
NA,TRBJ2-2,TRBV18,ASSPTGGGITGELF
NA,TRBJ2-2,TRBV28,ASSSGQGSTGELF
NA,TRBJ1-1,TRBV5-1,ASSLDRVNTEAF
NA,TRBJ1-1,TRBV7-9,ASSLAMNTEAF
once,TRBJ2-3,TRBV19,ASIGQGSDTQY
NA,TRBJ1-2,TRBV4-2,ASSQTPGTEAYGYT
once,TRBJ2-7,TRBV28,ASRQGSYEQY
few,TRBJ2-7,TRBV5-1,ASSLLQDQYEQY
NA,TRBJ1-2,TRBV7-9,ASSAPGEPNGYT
few,TRBJ2-3,TRBV19,ASAWNRGRADTQY
once,TRBJ2-7,TRBV4-1,ASSLMGGQGYEQY
once,TRBJ2-5,TRBV11-2,ASSQGTSGGLYQETQY
NA,TRBJ2-2,TRBV2,ASSDGSGGTNTGELF
few,TRBJ2-4,TRBV6-5,ASSQSGVSKNIQY
NA,TRBJ1-5,TRBV5-1,ASSFGTGRDQPQH
NA,TRBJ2-5,TRBV9,ASSQGGRETQY
NA,TRBJ2-5,TRBV15,ATSRGGRSQETQY
NA,TRBJ2-5,TRBV30,AWTPKRTQETQY
NA,TRBJ2-5,TRBV6-6,ASRTQGGETQY
once,TRBJ1-2,TRBV30,AWSVGGQGKNYGYT
few,TRBJ2-6,TRBV29-1,SVEQGANVLT
NA,TRBJ2-5,TRBV7-2,ASSFQASGQETQY
NA,TRBJ2-7,TRBV4-3,ASSQEMAGGRYEQY
NA,TRBJ1-4,TRBV28,ASSRGQGREKLF
once,TRBJ1-6,TRBV7-9,ASSLAGVSNSPLH
NA,TRBJ2-3,TRBV7-9,ASSLVADTQY
few,TRBJ1-5,TRBV7-6,ASSREIQGPQH
NA,TRBJ1-2,TRBV6-5,ASSYVQGLGYT
few,TRBJ1-1,TRBV2,ASRATGTEAF
NA,TRBJ1-3,TRBV27,ASSSGQGGNTIY
NA,TRBJ2-5,TRBV29-1,STGQSGETQY
NA,TRBJ2-1,TRBV5-4,ASSRTSGGSSYNEQF
NA,TRBJ2-5,TRBV5-4,ASRELAEMETQY
NA,TRBJ2-5,TRBV10-3,AATSGGQETQY
once,TRBJ1-2,TRBV28,ASRETGGKGYGYT
NA,TRBJ2-1,TRBV7-9,ASSLEGIEQF
few,TRBJ1-3,TRBV2,ASMDGHSSGNTIY
NA,TRBJ1-6,TRBV2,ASSGGMLYNSPLH
NA,TRBJ1-2,TRBV15,ATSRRQGASGYT
NA,TRBJ2-3,TRBV10-3,AISGGVGTDTQY
NA,TRBJ2-7,TRBV7-2,ASSLTSGALYEQY
NA,TRBJ1-5,TRBV6-1,ASSERSNQPQH
NA,TRBJ1-3,TRBV11-2,ASSSGGRTLSSGNTIY
NA,TRBJ1-6,TRBV5-1,ASSLVQVTYNSPLH
NA,TRBJ2-1,TRBV7-2,ASSRGGSYNEQF
NA,TRBJ2-7,TRBV20-1,SPKQGNEQY
NA,TRBJ2-3,TRBV5-1,ASTIAELNTQY
NA,TRBJ2-5,TRBV18,ASSPLRSRGSQETQY